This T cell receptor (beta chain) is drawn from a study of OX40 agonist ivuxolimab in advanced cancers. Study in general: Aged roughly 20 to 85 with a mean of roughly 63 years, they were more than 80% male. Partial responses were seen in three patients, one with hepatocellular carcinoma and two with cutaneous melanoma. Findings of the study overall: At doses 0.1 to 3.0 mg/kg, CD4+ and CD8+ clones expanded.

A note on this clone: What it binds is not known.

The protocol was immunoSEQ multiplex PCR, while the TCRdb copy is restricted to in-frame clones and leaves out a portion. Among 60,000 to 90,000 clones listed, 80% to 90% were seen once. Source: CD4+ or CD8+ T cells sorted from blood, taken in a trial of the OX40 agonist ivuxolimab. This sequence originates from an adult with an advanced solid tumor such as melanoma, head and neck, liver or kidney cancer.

The CDR3 DNA is TGTGCCAGCGCAAACAGGGCGTTCGGAAACACCATATATTTT. Its translation is CASANRAFGNTIYF. The rearrangement links TRBV2 to TRBJ1-3; D possibly corresponds to TRBD1 (6 bases). The CDR3 totals 14 residues. Trimming removed 8 bases from V and 4 bases from J, with 15 bases in between. The V gene's germline CDR1 is SNHLY and CDR2 FYNNEI.